Described below is a single T cell receptor beta chain sequence and its context. The table lists this clonotype with many counts. Its antigen is not yet known. No base quality information exists; no much larger clone differs at one position. This sample was taken from a study of neurological immune-mediated disorders (dated by TCRdb to about 2019). For the study in its entirety: Among the approximately 34 multiple sclerosis patients, relapsing-remitting MS was present in some 30 and secondary progressive MS was present in 3. Peripheral blood TCR-beta repertoires from HTLV-I-associated myelopathy (HAM/TSP) patients, multiple sclerosis patients and healthy controls were compared by UMI-based sequencing. The approximately 110 TCR-beta libraries included longitudinal samples, technical triplicates and paired sorted CD4+ and CD8+ T-cell subsets alongside PBMC samples. Of the 70 or so subjects in the cohort, around 15 were HAM/TSP patients, some 35 were multiple sclerosis patients, and about 20 were healthy controls. On the study overall, not on this receptor specifically: Across subjects, expanded clones never shared an identical CDR3 amino acid sequence, which suggests that the TCR-beta repertoires in every group were private. The MS cluster was not associated with any clinical or MRI features, and the authors stated that larger cohorts are needed. In phylogenetic analysis, the repertoires of 18 of 34 MS patients grouped into a cluster of related CDR3 sequences, which suggests a possible signature at the repertoire level. TCR clonal expansion was greatest in HAM/TSP patients and smallest in MS patients, who ranked below even healthy controls.

Trimming takes 3 bases from V and 7 bases from J, and the germline ends sit 13 bases apart. The CDR3 has 14 amino acids, counting the end cysteine and phenylalanine. The CDR3 DNA has 42 bases and is translated from base 1. Taken from the germline V gene (reference sequence), the CDR1 and CDR2 loops are LNHNV and YYDKDF. Unsorted PBMC libraries were generated from 2 million PBMCs stored in RNAlater at -80 °C until RNA extraction. Multiple sclerosis patients were enrolled in a US clinical protocol evaluating disease progression by magnetic resonance imaging. Peripheral blood was subjected to Ficoll-Hypaque density gradient centrifugation to isolate PBMCs, which were then cryopreserved in liquid nitrogen. cDNA synthesis used template-switch 5'RACE with a primer carrying a 10-nucleotide random unique molecular identifier tagging each TCR transcript. Over 180 million TCR-beta sequences, covering 15-18 subjects, were produced in each sequencing run. The RNeasy kit was used to extract total RNA. TCR-beta VDJ regions were amplified with primers for the TCR constant region and the 5'RACE anchor, using the KAPA Real-time Library Amplification kit. Sample indexes and Illumina adaptors were added in a first PCR, and a second PCR then increased library yield. After Ampure bead purification, the TCR product of roughly 650 bp was size-selected on a 2% E-gel SizeSelection system. Before pooling, libraries had their quality checked on a Bioanalyzer, their concentration measured with Qubit, and their quantity determined with the Kapa Library Quantification kit. Libraries were sequenced paired-end 2 x 150 bp on an Illumina HiSeq 2500. To increase sequence diversity, roughly 24-32% phiX was spiked into each library pool. Per the authors' processing: The quality-filtered reads were processed with the UMI-based MiGEC pipeline, whose error correction step removed more than 80% of the raw TCR sequences. VDJ genes were aligned to IMGT germline references, and each clonotype was defined by a unique CDR3 amino acid sequence together with V-J genes. VDJtools evaluated clonal expansion, Shannon diversity and CDR3 relatedness (CalcPairwiseDistances, ClusterSamples); CLCbio workbench built phylogenetic trees. Clones with at least 8 unique UMIs were defined as expanded, with this threshold being based on coefficient-of-variation modelling across technical triplicates. TCRdb reprocessing: public reads trimmed at Q25 with fastp, clones called with MiXCR, in-frame beta chains kept. Each entry merges the rows of one CDR3 protein and shows their most common DNA and genes. What appears here as the V and J calls and clone size reflects TCRdb's work, not the paper's. The sample table holds some 66,000 distinct CDR3 sequences, of which roughly 3.7% were seen once. The top ten hold 2.6% of the sample.

The sequenced sample consisted of PBMCs. Rearrangement joined TRBV15 to TRBJ2-1; a weak D assignment points to TRBD2 (6 bases agree). The TCR originated in a man between 50 and 59 years old with multiple sclerosis. The CDR3 corresponds to CATSRGGGWNEQFF. The DNA reads as follows: TGTGCCACCAGCAGGGGCGGAGGGTGGAATGAGCAGTTCTTC.